The T cell receptor beta chain described here comes from a study of beta chain features in type 1 diabetes. Reverse transcription of all isolated RNA meant that expressed TCRB transcripts were sequenced. Generated by immunoSEQ multiplex PCR, the TCRdb table keeps only in-frame clones and is missing some. The sample lists roughly 350,000 clones; around 9.6% were seen once. Germline-derived CDR1 and CDR2 are MGHDK and SYGVNS. V was clipped by 3 bases and J by 2 bases, with 4 bases between them. CDR3 length: 12 residues. Findings and caveats of the study: There was a moderate but significant shortening of TCRB CDR3s in all four CD4+ subsets of Type 1 diabetes patients. Comparison showed that naive, central memory and Treg TCRB repertoires appeared more similar among patients than among healthy donors.

On this clone: The antigen is unknown.

This sequence was found in a young man with type 1 diabetes. The sequenced material came from central memory CD4+ T cells from blood. This chain joins TRBV25-1 and TRBJ1-2; D is undetermined. In nucleotides, the CDR3 is TGTGCCAGCAGTGATCCAAACTATGGCTACACCTTC. Encoded protein: CASSDPNYGYTF.